The T cell receptor beta chain described here comes from a study of T-cell memory formation after mild COVID-19. At the level of the study: TCR clusters largely stayed donor specific.

Each CDR3 protein is one row after TCRdb ran MiXCR on the 5' RACE reads. Found here are some 410,000 distinct CDR3 sequences, 20% to 30% of them singletons; the top ten hold around 14%. Study results and caveats: For contracting clones, CD4+ ones sat mainly in CM and EM, CD8+ in EMRA. Confirmation of SARS-CoV-2 specificity was lacking for second-wave clones peaking day 37.

This clonotype appeared a few times. The antigen remains undetermined. V shed 3 bases and J 4 bases; nucleotides not matched to a gene: 5. The CDR3 consists of 16 residues. Germline CDR1 and CDR2: SGDLS and YYNGEE. The chain couples TRBV9 to TRBJ1-3; 12 nucleotides align to TRBD1. Material for sequencing was PBMCs or a T cell subset sorted from them (not recorded which). This TCR was sampled from an adult woman who had mild COVID-19 (a few samples of this study predate the infection). Cell type and time point are not known. This CDR3 reads CASSGGQGAPGNTIYF. CDR3 nucleotide sequence: TGTGCCAGCAGCGGGGGACAGGGGGCGCCCGGAAACACCATATATTTT.